This T cell receptor beta chain was found in a study of spatial heterogeneity in lung cancer. Study-level background: Available PBMC from follow-up, collected a median of about 26 months after resection, underwent sequencing. Study results and limitations: Resection blood, more than follow-up blood, showed ubiquitous expanded tumor TCRs.

TCRdb passed the 5' RACE reads through MiXCR, listing each CDR3 protein once. The table lists about 87,000 distinct CDR3 sequences, less than 20% of them singletons. This CDR3 is 16 amino acids long. CDR1 and CDR2 (germline): MGHRA, YSYEKL. V lost 4 bases and J 1 base, leaving 16 bases between the germline ends. This clonotype occurred a few times. Its antigen is currently unknown. The time point denotes: blood at routine non-recurrence follow-up after resection. TCRs were sequenced from unsorted whole RNA of tumor, nontumor lung or PBMC. Sequencing was performed on PBMCs, taken at follow-up. The V gene is TRBV4-1, the J gene TRBJ1-2, with unresolved D. The TCR comes from a male donor with early-stage non-small cell lung cancer. CDR3 region: CASSPREGLLNYGYTF. The CDR3, as DNA: TGCGCCAGCAGCCCTCGTGAGGGCCTTCTTAACTATGGCTACACCTTC.